Sequencing of this T cell receptor (beta chain) was carried out in a study of human T cells and chemical hapten exposure. Findings and limits, study-wide: Donors had alopecia, so their immune response may differ from healthy people's.

This clonotype showed up many times. Its cognate antigen is unknown. The CDR3 spans 13 residues. Unmatched junction bases numbered 2, after V lost 6 bases and J lost 3 bases. Specified time point: patch test 1, 2 weeks after DPC sensitization. The treatment denotes: therapeutic diphenylcyclopropenone sensitization with weekly scalp DPC. Blood collection took place prior to placing each patch test. TCRdb itself ran the RACE reads through MiXCR, one entry per CDR3 protein. The sample lists about 340,000 distinct CDR3 sequences; 6% to 8.5% were seen once. The rearrangement uses TRBV12-3 or TRBV12-4 and TRBJ1-2, with 9 bases that match TRBD1. The receptor was derived from a woman in her late teens or twenties with alopecia areata. Some clones in this sample may be carry-over from other donors' samples. The sample was whole blood, taken in connection with sensitization to the hapten diphenylcyclopropenone (DPC). The CDR3, as DNA: TGTGCCAGCAGCCGGGACAGGGACTATGGCTACACCTTC. Amino acids: CASSRDRDYGYTF.